These 21 T cell receptor beta chains were all obtained from the same sample, sequenced in a study of shared clonotypes between healthy human individuals. Sequencing used immunoSEQ multiplex PCR; TCRdb keeps in-frame clones, though not all of them. This sample has millions of clones, with 93% found just once. Input material: naive CD4+ T cells from PBMCs. The subset was: CD45RA+ positively selected. The origin of the receptors is a man between 18 and 29 years old in good health. Some clones in this sample may be carry-over from other donors' samples.

The chain is built from TRBV19 and TRBJ2-7; tentatively, D is TRBD1 (6 bases). Germline V gene data show CDR1 as LNHDA and CDR2 as SQIVND (reference sequence). V was cut by 1 base and J by 6 bases, with 16 bases left in between. This CDR3 has 15 residues. CDR3: CASSIGLWTEFEQYF. The CDR3 nucleotides are TGTGCCAGTAGTATAGGTCTCTGGACAGAATTCGAGCAGTACTTC.

This sequence joins TRBV19 and TRBJ2-1; 8 bases match TRBD1. CDR3 length: 11 residues. V lost 8 bases and J lost 7; bases outside the gene matches: 1. The germline gives CDR1 LNHDA, CDR2 SQIVND (reference sequence). CDR3 in amino acids: CASGDRNEQFF. CDR3 in DNA: TGTGCCAGTGGGGACAGGAATGAGCAGTTCTTC.

The CDR3 region is CASSPGQEYFPYGYTF. DNA for the CDR3: TGTGCCAGCAGTCCGGGACAGGAGTATTTCCCGTATGGCTACACCTTC. The V gene is TRBV5-6, the J gene TRBJ1-2; TRBD1 aligns across 8 bases. The CDR3 totals 16 residues. Germline CDR1 is SGHDT and CDR2 is YYEEEE. The V gene end was trimmed by 5 bases and the J gene end by 5 bases; junction bases not matched to a gene: 14.

The chain is built from TRBV5-4 and TRBJ1-1, with 10 bases identical to TRBD1. The germline CDR1 and CDR2 sequences are SGHNT and YYREEE (reference sequence). V lost 8 bases to trimming and J lost 1 base; unmatched junction nucleotides: 11. This CDR3 contains 16 residues. Here the CDR3 reads CASKQGTGDSNTEAFF. CDR3 sequence (DNA): TGTGCCAGTAAACAAGGGACAGGGGACTCGAACACTGAAGCTTTCTTT.

This clone was counted a single time. Other DNA sequences in the same sample also yield this CDR3. CDR3 region: CASSLGGQGPTYEQYF. The CDR3 nucleotides read TGCGCCAGCAGCTTGGGCGGGCAGGGACCGACCTACGAGCAGTACTTC. The chain couples TRBV5-1 to TRBJ2-7; D tentatively reads TRBD1 or TRBD2 (5 bases each). Germline assignment: CDR1 SGHRS and CDR2 YFSETQ. The CDR3 has 16 amino acids. The V end was cut by 0 bases, the J end by 2 bases, with 15 bases between.

The chain recombines TRBV10-3 with TRBJ1-4; D is possibly TRBD1 (6 bases). The ends were cut back, 3 bases at V and 8 bases at J, with 13 bases in the middle. This CDR3 contains 14 residues. Germline CDR1 is ENHRY and CDR2 is SYGVKD. The CDR3 loop is CAISEGRDNEKLFF. CDR3 bases: TGTGCCATCAGTGAAGGCAGGGACAACGAAAAACTGTTTTTT.

The chain recombines TRBV11-3 with TRBJ2-2; 8 bases agree with TRBD2. CDR1 and CDR2 from the germline V gene are SGHNT and YENEEA. V shed 5 bases and J 6 bases; nucleotides not matched to a gene: 8. This CDR3 has 15 amino acids. The CDR3 spells CASSPIAGRAGELFF. CDR3 DNA sequence: TGTGCCAGCAGCCCGATAGCGGGAAGGGCCGGGGAGCTGTTTTTT.

The chain employs TRBV4-1 and TRBJ1-1; TRBD1 might be the D (6 bases). This CDR3 region has 15 residues. Germline CDR1 is MGHRA and CDR2 is YSYEKL. V was cut by 4 bases and J by 6 bases, with 18 bases left in between. CDR3 nucleotides: TGCGCCAGCAGCCTCGGACAGTTCGAGGAGGCTGAAGCTTTCTTT. Translation: CASSLGQFEEAEAFF.

The V call is TRBV5-4, the J call TRBJ2-7, with 8 positions matching TRBD2. V gave up 4 bases and J gave up 5 bases; unmatched junction bases: 11. Germline CDR1 SGHNT, CDR2 YYREEE (reference sequence). This CDR3 contains 15 residues. CDR3 residues: CASSPPGGARDEQYF. In DNA, the CDR3 is TGTGCCAGCAGCCCCCCCGGGGGGGCGCGGGACGAGCAGTACTTC.

This chain joins TRBV9 and TRBJ2-1; D might be TRBD1 or TRBD2, each matching 5 bases. The CDR3 loop spans 16 amino acids. The germline V gene has CDR1 SGDLS and CDR2 YYNGEE. V was shortened by 3 bases and J by 5 bases, with 18 bases between the two germline ends. The CDR3 coding sequence is TGTGCCAGCAGCGCGTCAGGGCCGGCTAGCAACAATGAGCAGTTCTTC. Amino acid sequence: CASSASGPASNNEQFF.

This chain connects TRBV11-3 to TRBJ2-1; 8 nucleotides align to TRBD2. The CDR3 has 18 residues. Germline CDR1 SGHNT, CDR2 YENEEA. V lost 0 bases, J lost 5 bases, and 12 bases stayed unmatched. CDR3: CASSLDLGLREEHNEQFF. In DNA, the CDR3 is TGTGCCAGCAGCTTAGATTTGGGGTTGCGGGAGGAACACAATGAGCAGTTCTTC. The entire variable domain, with the rest obtained from reference TRBV11-3 and TRBJ2-1, is as follows: EAGVVQSPRYKIIEKKQPVAFWCNPISGHNTLYWYLQNLGQGPELLIRYENEEAVDDSQLPKDRFSAERLKGVDSTLKIQPAELGDSAVYLCASSLDLGLREEHNEQFFGPGTRLTVL.

V is TRBV9 and J is TRBJ2-3; TRBD1 agrees at 7 bases. The trim removed 3 bases at V and 3 bases at J, leaving 7 bases unmatched. Germline CDR1 SGDLS, CDR2 YYNGEE. The CDR3 extends over 15 amino acids. CDR3 amino acids: CASSASQGKTDTQYF. CDR3 nucleotide sequence: TGTGCCAGCAGCGCATCACAGGGGAAGACAGATACGCAGTATTTT.

This chain links TRBV5-6 with TRBJ2-7; 9 bases line up with TRBD1. Germline CDR1 SGHDT, CDR2 YYEEEE. V lost 3 bases to trimming and J lost 4 bases; unmatched junction nucleotides: 5. CDR3 length equals 14 residues. The CDR3 here is CASSWPGQGYEQYF. The CDR3 DNA is TGTGCCAGCAGCTGGCCGGGACAGGGTTACGAGCAGTACTTC. Full variable domain (rest looked up from reference TRBV5-6 and TRBJ2-7): DAGVTQSPTHLIKTRGQQVTLRCSPKSGHDTVSWYQQALGQGPQFIFQYYEEEERQRGNFPDRFSGHQFPNYSSELNVNALLLGDSALYLCASSWPGQGYEQYFGPGTRLTVT.

The chain couples TRBV19 to TRBJ2-2, with D tentatively TRBD1 or TRBD2 (5 bases each). This CDR3 spans 15 amino acids. Germline V gene sequence: CDR1 LNHDA, CDR2 SQIVND (reference sequence). The V and J ends lost 4 bases and 2 bases respectively, with 11 bases between them. The CDR3 sequence is CASSRGPTNTGELFF. In nucleotides, the CDR3 is TGTGCCAGTAGTAGGGGACCTACCAACACCGGGGAGCTGTTTTTT. The full variable domain, rest sourced from reference TRBV19 and TRBJ2-2, is DGGITQSPKYLFRKEGQNVTLSCEQNLNHDAMYWYRQDPGQGLRLIYYSQIVNDFQKGDIAEGYSVSREKKESFPLTVTSAQKNPTAFYLCASSRGPTNTGELFFGEGSRLTVL.

V gene TRBV6-6 combines with J gene TRBJ2-2; 7 bases map to TRBD2. Germline CDR1 MNHNY, CDR2 SVGAGI (reference sequence). V trimming: 6 bases; J trimming: 7 bases; junction bases outside the gene matches: 14. This CDR3 contains 16 residues. The CDR3 protein is CASRRDPREHGGELFF. The CDR3 DNA sequence: TGTGCCAGCAGGAGGGACCCGCGGGAGCACGGCGGGGAGCTGTTTTTT.

The chain has TRBV15 and TRBJ2-7; D is unresolved. The CDR3 has 16 amino acids. Trimming removed 2 bases at V and 0 bases at J, with 14 bases between. Looked up from germline, CDR1 is LNHNV and CDR2 is YYDKDF (reference sequence). The CDR3 protein is CATSRYDPESSYEQYF. CDR3 sequence (DNA): TGTGCCACCAGCAGATACGACCCCGAGAGCTCCTACGAGCAGTACTTC.

The gene calls are TRBV5-1 and TRBJ2-2; 11 bases match TRBD2. CDR1 is SGHRS, CDR2 YFSETQ, per germline. The V and J ends lost 4 bases and 3 bases, in that order; junction bases with no gene match: 5. This CDR3 is 16 amino acids long. CDR3 sequence reads: CASSDGLAGDTGELFF. As DNA, the CDR3 is TGCGCCAGCAGCGATGGACTAGCGGGTGACACCGGGGAGCTGTTTTTT.

The chain carries TRBV27 and TRBJ2-1; TRBD1 matches at 7 bases. The CDR3 sequence is 16 residues long. The V and J ends lost 6 bases and 2 bases, in that order; junction bases with no gene match: 10. Germline V gene data show CDR1 as MNHEY and CDR2 as SMNVEV (reference sequence). The CDR3 sequence is CASSFQRGGPYNEQFF. In DNA, the CDR3 is TGTGCCAGCAGCTTCCAGCGAGGGGGCCCCTACAATGAGCAGTTCTTC.

This chain links TRBV25-1 with TRBJ2-3, with D perhaps assigned TRBD1 or TRBD2 (5 bases each). Germline CDR1 is MGHDK and CDR2 is SYGVNS. Trimming left V 6 bases short and J 6 bases short, with 7 bases between. The CDR3 spans 11 residues. This CDR3 is CASSWGDTQYF. The CDR3 DNA follows: TGTGCCAGCAGCTGGGGGGATACGCAGTATTTT. Based on the CDR3 plus reference TRBV25-1 and TRBJ2-3, the full variable domain is EADIYQTPRYLVIGTGKKITLECSQTMGHDKMYWYQQDPGMELHLIHYSYGVNSTEKGDLSSESTVSRIRTEHFPLTLESARPSHTSQYLCASSWGDTQYFGPGTRLTVL.

In its sample, this clone was seen a few times. At the DNA level, this CDR3 is encoded by other sequences in the same sample as well. The chain joins TRBV29-1 to TRBJ1-1; D unclear. Trimming cost V 6 bases and J 0 bases, with 5 bases left between them. The CDR3 extends over 11 amino acids. Germline V gene data show CDR1 as SQVTM and CDR2 as ANQGSEA. The CDR3 sequence is CSVGVNTEAFF. CDR3 nucleotides: TGCAGCGTCGGGGTGAACACTGAAGCTTTCTTT.

The chain combines TRBV7-2 with TRBJ1-5; unclear D gene. V was cut by 1 base and J by 6 bases, with 7 bases left in between. CDR3 length: 13 amino acids. Germline V gene sequence: CDR1 SGHTA, CDR2 FQGNSA. The CDR3 region is CASSLDQAQPQHF. The CDR3 nucleotides read TGTGCCAGCAGCTTAGATCAGGCTCAGCCCCAGCATTTT.